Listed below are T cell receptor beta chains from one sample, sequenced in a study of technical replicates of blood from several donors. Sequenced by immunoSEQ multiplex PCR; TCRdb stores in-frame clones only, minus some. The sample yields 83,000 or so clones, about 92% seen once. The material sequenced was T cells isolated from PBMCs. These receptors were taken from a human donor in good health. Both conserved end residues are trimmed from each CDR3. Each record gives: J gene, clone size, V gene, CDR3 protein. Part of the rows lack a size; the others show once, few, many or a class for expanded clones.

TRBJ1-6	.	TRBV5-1	ASSPGTGIGEAYNSPLH
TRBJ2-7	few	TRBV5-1	ASSLTGTGVPWEQY
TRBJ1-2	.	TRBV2	ATSTGDYGYT
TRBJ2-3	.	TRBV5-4	ASSPSADTQY
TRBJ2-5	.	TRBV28	ASRGASGNQETQY
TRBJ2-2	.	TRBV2	ASVQGNTGELF
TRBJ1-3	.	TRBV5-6	ASSLVGSGNTIY
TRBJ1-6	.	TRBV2	ASSPGERVNSPLH
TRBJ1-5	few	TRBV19	ASTLSRANQPQH
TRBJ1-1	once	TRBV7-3	ASSLEPRPNTEAF
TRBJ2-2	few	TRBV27	ASGQPIGELF
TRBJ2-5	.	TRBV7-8	ASSLFRQGRRETQY
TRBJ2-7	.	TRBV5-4	ASSLSDRGRNEQY
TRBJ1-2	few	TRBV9	ASSPTGNYGYT
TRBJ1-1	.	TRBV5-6	ASSLKQGGFMGTEAF
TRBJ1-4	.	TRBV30	AWTLGGREKLF
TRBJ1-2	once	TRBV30	AWNRAGRDYGYT
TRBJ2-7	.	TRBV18	ASSPPADTYEQY
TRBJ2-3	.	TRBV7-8	ASSLGSSGGSTWADTQY
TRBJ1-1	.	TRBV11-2	ASSLYMNTEAF
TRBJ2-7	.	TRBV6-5	ASSLIPGQGSHEQY
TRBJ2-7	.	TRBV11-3	ASSSRSSYEQY
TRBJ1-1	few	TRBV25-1	ASSAGGGTEAF
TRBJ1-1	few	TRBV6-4	ASSRDTVNTEAF
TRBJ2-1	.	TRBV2	ASSKAASSYNEQF
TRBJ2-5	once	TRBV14	ASSQDIGRLQETQY
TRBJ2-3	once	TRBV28	ASSNPGLAVGDTQY
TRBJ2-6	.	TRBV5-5	ASSFRGPGANVLT
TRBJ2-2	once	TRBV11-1	ASSLDGGMIGELF
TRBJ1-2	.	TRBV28	ASSLGGRVGYT
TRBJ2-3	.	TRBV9	ASRRTLLSTDTQY
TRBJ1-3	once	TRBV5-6	ASSLAGSGTIY
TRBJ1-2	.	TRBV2	ASSDRGYT
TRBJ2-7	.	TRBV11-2	ASSFSGTETGFYEQY
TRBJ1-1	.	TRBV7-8	ASSPLAGHPNTEAF
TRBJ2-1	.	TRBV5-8	ASSPRTSGPRRVEF
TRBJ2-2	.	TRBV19	ASSKRLAGGPGELF
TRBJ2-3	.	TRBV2	ASRGPSGSDTQY
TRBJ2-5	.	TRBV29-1	SGGWQETQY
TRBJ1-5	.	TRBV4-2	ASSQDAADRLLDKGFNQPQH
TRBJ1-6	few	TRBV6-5	ASTPGVNSPLH
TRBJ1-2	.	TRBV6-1	ASSEGGGRGYT
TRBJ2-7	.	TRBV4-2	ASSINSGGSYEQY
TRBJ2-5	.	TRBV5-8	ASSQTGTPRETQY
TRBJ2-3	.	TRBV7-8	ASSFLPSDTQY
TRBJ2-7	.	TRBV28	ASMGLVSYEQY
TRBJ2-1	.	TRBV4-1	ASSHDRASYNEQF